Listed below are T cell receptor beta chains from one sample, sequenced in a study of T cells in localized non-small cell lung cancer. This table comes from immunoSEQ multiplex PCR, and its TCRdb copy is limited to in-frame clones, with some not included. The profile covers some 51,000 clones, with 80% to 90% appearing a single time and 5.2% taken by the ten largest. The sample consisted of peripheral blood, taken before any cancer treatment. These TCRs come from a woman aged 35 to 75 with stage I lung adenocarcinoma. Both conserved end residues are part of each CDR3. Fields, in order: V gene, clone size, D gene, J gene, CDR3 protein, CDR3 DNA. D genes are given only for firm matches. A row's size may be missing; if present it is once, few, many or a size class.

V: TRBV7-3
size: .
D: .
J: TRBJ2-3
CDR3: CASSLTRGLTDTQYF
DNA: TGTGCCAGCAGCTTAACGCGGGGTCTCACAGATACGCAGTATTTT

V: TRBV6-5
size: .
D: TRBD1
J: TRBJ1-5
CDR3: CASSQGQGNQPQHF
DNA: TGTGCCAGCAGTCAGGGACAGGGCAATCAGCCCCAGCATTTT

V: TRBV4-1
size: .
D: TRBD2
J: TRBJ2-7
CDR3: CASSSASGGSYEQYF
DNA: TGCGCCAGCAGCTCAGCTAGCGGGGGGTCCTACGAGCAGTACTTC

V: TRBV6-5
size: few
D: .
J: TRBJ1-5
CDR3: CASSYGFGQPQHF
DNA: TGTGCCAGCAGTTACGGCTTCGGTCAGCCCCAGCATTTT

V: TRBV15
size: .
D: .
J: TRBJ1-5
CDR3: CATSRGHSQQPQHF
DNA: TGTGCCACCAGCAGAGGACATTCGCAGCAGCCCCAGCATTTT

V: TRBV2
size: .
D: .
J: TRBJ2-2
CDR3: CASRATVNTGELFF
DNA: TGTGCCAGCAGAGCTACCGTCAACACCGGGGAGCTGTTTTTT

V: TRBV7-9
size: .
D: .
J: TRBJ1-1
CDR3: CASSLGGVGTEAFF
DNA: TGTGCCAGCAGCTTAGGAGGGGTGGGCACTGAAGCTTTCTTT

V: TRBV6-6
size: .
D: .
J: TRBJ1-1
CDR3: CASSFGTGGTEAFF
DNA: TGTGCCAGCAGTTTTGGGACTGGGGGCACTGAAGCTTTCTTT

V: TRBV7-4
size: .
D: .
J: TRBJ1-1
CDR3: CASSPPRGNTEAFF
DNA: TGTGCCAGCAGCCCCCCACGGGGGAACACTGAAGCTTTCTTT

V: TRBV2
size: .
D: TRBD1
J: TRBJ1-5
CDR3: CASSGTGFGNQPQHF
DNA: TGTGCCAGCAGTGGGACAGGGTTCGGCAATCAGCCCCAGCATTTT

V: TRBV6-5
size: .
D: .
J: TRBJ1-1
CDR3: CASSYGGPNTEAFF
DNA: TGTGCCAGCAGTTACGGGGGACCGAACACTGAAGCTTTCTTT

V: TRBV6-4
size: .
D: .
J: TRBJ1-1
CDR3: CASSPSGVNTEAFF
DNA: TGTGCCAGCAGTCCGTCGGGGGTGAACACTGAAGCTTTCTTT

V: TRBV9
size: .
D: .
J: TRBJ2-2
CDR3: CASSGKGMLAGELFF
DNA: TGTGCCAGCAGCGGCAAGGGGATGTTGGCCGGGGAGCTGTTTTTT

V: TRBV28
size: .
D: .
J: TRBJ1-2
CDR3: CASMAGIIYGYTF
DNA: TGTGCCAGCATGGCAGGAATAATCTATGGCTACACCTTC

V: TRBV5-4
size: once
D: .
J: TRBJ1-1
CDR3: CASSLGGRTEAFF
DNA: TGTGCCAGCAGCCTGGGGGGGAGAACTGAAGCTTTCTTT

V: TRBV19
size: .
D: .
J: TRBJ2-1
CDR3: CASSIARDDEQFF
DNA: TGTGCCAGTAGTATCGCCAGGGACGATGAGCAGTTCTTC

V: TRBV10-1
size: medium-sized
D: TRBD1
J: TRBJ2-7
CDR3: CASSESITGDEQYF
DNA: TGCGCCAGCAGTGAGTCTATAACAGGGGACGAGCAGTACTTC

V: TRBV19
size: .
D: TRBD1
J: TRBJ1-1
CDR3: CASSTSGQVFTEAFF
DNA: TGTGCCAGTAGTACATCGGGACAGGTCTTCACTGAAGCTTTCTTT

V: TRBV14
size: .
D: .
J: TRBJ2-7
CDR3: CASSPLLSLDNYEQYF
DNA: TGTGCCAGCAGCCCTCTACTATCATTGGACAACTACGAGCAGTACTTC

V: TRBV19
size: .
D: .
J: TRBJ1-3
CDR3: CASRPGRGSGNTIYF
DNA: TGTGCCAGTAGGCCCGGCAGGGGATCTGGAAACACCATATATTTT

V: TRBV4-3
size: .
D: .
J: TRBJ1-6
CDR3: CASSPGGGDNSPLHF
DNA: TGCGCCAGCAGCCCAGGTGGAGGGGATAATTCACCCCTCCACTTT

V: TRBV7-2
size: .
D: TRBD2
J: TRBJ2-6
CDR3: CASSLTSSGANVLTF
DNA: TGTGCCAGCAGCCTGACTAGCTCCGGGGCCAACGTCCTGACTTTC

V: TRBV2
size: .
D: TRBD1
J: TRBJ1-2
CDR3: CASSTYRTGAYGYTF
DNA: TGTGCCAGCAGTACCTATAGGACAGGCGCCTATGGCTACACCTTC

V: TRBV10-3
size: .
D: TRBD2
J: TRBJ2-2
CDR3: CAISVLAGGPRTGELFF
DNA: TGTGCCATCAGTGTACTAGCGGGGGGGCCGCGCACCGGGGAGCTGTTTTTT

V: TRBV7-3
size: .
D: .
J: TRBJ2-5
CDR3: CASSLGQRNVETQYF
DNA: TGTGCCAGCAGCTTAGGCCAGCGAAACGTCGAGACCCAGTACTTC

V: TRBV27
size: .
D: .
J: TRBJ1-2
CDR3: CASSFPRVSYGYTF
DNA: TGTGCCAGCAGTTTCCCTCGGGTGAGCTATGGCTACACCTTC

V: TRBV6-5
size: .
D: .
J: TRBJ1-2
CDR3: CASSDGPGYTF
DNA: TGTGCCAGCAGTGACGGACCCGGCTACACCTTC

V: TRBV19
size: .
D: TRBD1
J: TRBJ1-3
CDR3: CASTRDRASGNTIYF
DNA: TGTGCCAGTACCCGGGACAGGGCTTCTGGAAACACCATATATTTT

V: TRBV7-9
size: .
D: .
J: TRBJ1-2
CDR3: CASSERQDLYGYTF
DNA: TGTGCCAGCAGCGAACGACAGGACCTCTATGGCTACACCTTC

V: TRBV6-5
size: .
D: TRBD2
J: TRBJ2-1
CDR3: CASSYGRAGRLFF
DNA: TGTGCCAGCAGTTACGGTCGAGCGGGGCGTTTGTTCTTC

V: TRBV19
size: .
D: .
J: TRBJ1-4
CDR3: CASRAQGRVNEKLFF
DNA: TGTGCCAGTAGGGCCCAAGGCCGTGTTAATGAAAAACTGTTTTTT

V: TRBV11-2
size: few
D: TRBD2
J: TRBJ2-3
CDR3: CASSLAWTSSQYF
DNA: TGTGCCAGCAGCTTAGCTTGGACTAGCTCGCAGTATTTT

V: TRBV19
size: .
D: .
J: TRBJ1-1
CDR3: CASISRRPQRDTEAFF
DNA: TGTGCCAGTATCAGTCGTAGACCTCAGAGGGACACTGAAGCTTTCTTT

V: TRBV11-3
size: .
D: .
J: TRBJ1-4
CDR3: CASSLVSAMVATGDEKLFF
DNA: TGTGCCAGCAGCTTAGTTTCCGCGATGGTAGCAACTGGCGATGAAAAACTGTTTTTT

V: TRBV6-1
size: .
D: .
J: TRBJ1-6
CDR3: CASRGRDLPLHF
DNA: TGTGCCAGCAGAGGCCGGGACTTACCCCTCCACTTT

V: TRBV27
size: .
D: .
J: TRBJ1-6
CDR3: CASSLSSQIGHSPLHF
DNA: TGTGCCAGCAGTTTATCGTCCCAGATTGGGCATTCACCCCTCCACTTT

V: TRBV7-9
size: .
D: .
J: TRBJ2-7
CDR3: CASSPGGGTGSYEQYF
DNA: TGTGCCAGCAGCCCTGGAGGAGGGACGGGGTCCTACGAGCAGTACTTC

V: TRBV27
size: .
D: TRBD2
J: TRBJ2-5
CDR3: CASSLNGRGGQETQYF
DNA: TGTGCCAGCAGTTTGAATGGTCGGGGGGGCCAAGAGACCCAGTACTTC

V: TRBV6-6
size: .
D: .
J: TRBJ1-4
CDR3: CASSRPQQNEKLFF
DNA: TGTGCCAGCAGTAGACCCCAACAAAATGAAAAACTGTTTTTT

V: TRBV30
size: .
D: .
J: TRBJ2-7
CDR3: CAWSVPLGPKQYEQYF
DNA: TGTGCCTGGAGTGTACCATTGGGGCCTAAACAATACGAGCAGTACTTC

V: TRBV19
size: .
D: .
J: TRBJ1-1
CDR3: CASSISGRTEAFF
DNA: TGTGCCAGTAGTATTTCGGGGCGCACTGAAGCTTTCTTT

V: TRBV5-6
size: .
D: .
J: TRBJ1-2
CDR3: CASSLRNYGYTF
DNA: TGTGCCAGCAGCTTAAGGAACTATGGCTACACCTTC

V: TRBV6-5
size: .
D: .
J: TRBJ2-1
CDR3: CASSYSSEGEQFF
DNA: TGTGCCAGCAGTTACTCGAGCGAGGGTGAGCAGTTCTTC

V: TRBV19
size: once
D: TRBD2
J: TRBJ2-3
CDR3: CASSSGGADTQYF
DNA: TGTGCCTCATCTAGCGGGGGGGCAGATACGCAGTATTTT

V: TRBV9
size: .
D: .
J: TRBJ2-7
CDR3: CASSPLGVSYEQYF
DNA: TGTGCCAGCAGCCCCCTGGGTGTTTCCTACGAGCAGTACTTC

V: TRBV11-2
size: .
D: .
J: TRBJ2-7
CDR3: CASSAPGRSSYEQYF
DNA: TGTGCCAGCAGCGCGCCGGGACGTAGCTCCTACGAGCAGTACTTC

V: TRBV29-1
size: .
D: TRBD2
J: TRBJ2-6
CDR3: CSVAGGSGANVLTF
DNA: TGCAGCGTGGCGGGGGGCTCTGGGGCCAACGTCCTGACTTTC

V: TRBV7-6
size: .
D: .
J: TRBJ2-2
CDR3: CASSQRGGNTGELFF
DNA: TGTGCCAGCAGCCAACGGGGTGGGAACACCGGGGAGCTGTTTTTT

V: TRBV5-1
size: .
D: .
J: TRBJ2-6
CDR3: CASSWGDSSGANVLTF
DNA: TGCGCCAGCAGCTGGGGGGACAGCTCTGGGGCCAACGTCCTGACTTTC

V: TRBV11-3
size: .
D: .
J: TRBJ1-1
CDR3: CASSLALGLEAFF
DNA: TGTGCCAGCAGCTTAGCCTTAGGGCTTGAAGCTTTCTTT

V: TRBV12-5
size: .
D: TRBD2
J: TRBJ2-1
CDR3: CASGLVRGLAGKNEQFF
DNA: TGTGCTAGTGGCCTCGTTCGAGGCCTAGCGGGGAAAAATGAGCAGTTCTTC

V: TRBV6-5
size: .
D: TRBD1
J: TRBJ2-7
CDR3: CASRYRGQAGDEQYF
DNA: TGTGCCAGCAGGTATAGAGGACAGGCCGGGGACGAGCAGTACTTC

V: TRBV7-9
size: .
D: .
J: TRBJ2-1
CDR3: CASSLAAGKGNEQFF
DNA: TGTGCCAGCAGCTTAGCGGCAGGGAAGGGCAATGAGCAGTTCTTC

V: TRBV21-1
size: .
D: .
J: TRBJ2-3
CDR3: CASSVNTSGRTDTQYF
DNA: TGTGCCAGCAGCGTTAACACTAGCGGTCGCACAGATACGCAGTATTTT

V: TRBV29-1
size: .
D: .
J: TRBJ1-2
CDR3: CSVSRGGGYGYTF
DNA: TGCAGCGTGTCACGGGGAGGGGGTTATGGCTACACCTTC

V: TRBV15
size: .
D: .
J: TRBJ2-7
CDR3: CATSIPQVDEQYF
DNA: TGTGCCACCAGCATTCCTCAGGTCGACGAGCAGTACTTC

V: TRBV5-1
size: .
D: TRBD2
J: TRBJ2-1
CDR3: CASSFLGAGGRNEQFF
DNA: TGCGCCAGCAGCTTCCTTGGGGCGGGGGGGCGCAATGAGCAGTTCTTC

V: TRBV5-1
size: few
D: TRBD1
J: TRBJ1-1
CDR3: CASSLASETGKAFF
DNA: TGCGCCAGCAGCTTGGCCTCCGAGACAGGGAAAGCTTTCTTT

V: TRBV9
size: once
D: TRBD2
J: TRBJ2-5
CDR3: CASSVDGTSRETQYF
DNA: TGTGCCAGCAGCGTAGACGGGACTAGCCGGGAGACCCAGTACTTC

V: TRBV5-1
size: .
D: .
J: TRBJ1-3
CDR3: CASSLGHSGNTIYF
DNA: TGCGCCAGCAGCTTGGGACATTCAGGAAACACCATATATTTT